The entry below describes one TCR beta chain. What it binds is not known. The data originate from a study of cytomegalovirus exposure and HLA in healthy donors. Findings and caveats of the study: Subsequent analysis found a tendency for first-cohort TCR clusters to co-occur within the 100 to 150 validation repertoires. TCR beta chains numbering more than 150 were designated cytomegalovirus-associated.

Germline values: CDR1 SGHVS, CDR2 FQNEAQ. CDR3 length: 13 residues. Trimming removed 0 bases from V and 10 bases from J, with 12 bases in between. Sequencing used immunoSEQ multiplex PCR; TCRdb keeps in-frame clones, though not all of them. The data hold approximately 210,000 clones, with around 86% observed a single time. This sequence originates from a young woman in good health and CMV-seronegative. Sequenced material: PBMCs. The genes are TRBV7-8 and TRBJ1-1, with D possibly TRBD1 on 5 matching bases. DNA for the CDR3: TGTGCCAGCAGCTTAGCGCAGAGGGACTCAGCTTTCTTT. Protein sequence: CASSLAQRDSAFF.